This T cell receptor (beta chain) was retrieved from a study of cytomegalovirus exposure and HLA in healthy donors. At the level of the study: Genetic ancestry analysis placed about 80% of the 410 or so donors that were genotyped in the Caucasian-associated cluster. Study outcomes and limitations: Upon later analysis, HLA-associated TCR beta chains proved more clonally expanded than other, equally common chains. Most of the TCR beta V segments (in an earlier analysis) were productive either about 90% or about 30% of the time.

As for this clone: Antigen: not known.

The V gene's germline CDR1 is MGHRA and CDR2 YSYEKL. The CDR3 has 17 amino acids. The V segment lost 1 base and the J segment 1 base; nucleotides outside the gene matches: 9. The PCR contained 60 Vbeta and 13 Jbeta primers. Generated by immunoSEQ multiplex PCR, the TCRdb table keeps only in-frame clones and is missing some. Of some 140,000 clones in the sample, about three quarters are singletons; the top ten hold around 1.8%. This receptor was identified in a female donor in good health and CMV-seropositive. Sequencing was carried out using PBMCs. The chain is built from TRBV4-1 and TRBJ2-7, with 8 bases identical to TRBD2. This CDR3 is CASSQVTGGRSSYEQYF. The CDR3 coding sequence is TGCGCCAGCAGCCAAGTGACTGGCGGGAGGTCTTCCTACGAGCAGTACTTC.